Given below is one T cell receptor beta chain in context. Its antigen is unidentified. The CDR3 extends over 15 amino acids. In germline, CDR1 is MNHNS, CDR2 SASEGT. Trimming at V came to 7 bases and at J to 7 bases, leaving 15 bases not matched to a gene. The data derive from a study of cytomegalovirus exposure and HLA in healthy donors. Study findings and constraints: Analysis performed later found about 17,000 TCR beta sequences associated with HLA alleles at 0.05 false discovery rate. Indistinguishability led to the exclusion of some V segments, TRBV6-2 and TRBV6-3 included. The authors later found HLA-associated TCR beta chains more clonally expanded than equally common others. Reports indicated that the classifier achieved high specificity and sensitivity in diagnosing cytomegalovirus status.

The PCR ran on 60 Vbeta and 13 Jbeta primers. Method: immunoSEQ multiplex PCR; TCRdb's copy keeps in-frame clones and lacks some. Seen here are 200,000 to 250,000 clones, about 80% observed once, and the top ten hold 0.5% to 0.7%. The sample consisted of PBMCs. The origin of this receptor is a middle-aged woman in good health and CMV-seronegative. The chain combines TRBV6-1 with TRBJ2-7, with 8 positions matching TRBD1. CDR3 in DNA: TGTGCCAGCACAGCGCGGGCAGGGGGCTTTGGGGAGCAGTACTTC. Amino acid sequence: CASTARAGGFGEQYF.